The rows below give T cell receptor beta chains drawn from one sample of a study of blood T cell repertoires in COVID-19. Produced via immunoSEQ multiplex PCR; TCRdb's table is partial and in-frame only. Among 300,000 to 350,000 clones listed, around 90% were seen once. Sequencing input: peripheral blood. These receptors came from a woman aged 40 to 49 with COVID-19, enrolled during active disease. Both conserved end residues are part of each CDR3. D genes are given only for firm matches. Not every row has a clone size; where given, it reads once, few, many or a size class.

CDR3 DNA: TGTGCCAGCAGTCCGACAGGGGCAACCTACGAGCAGTACTTC
CDR3 protein: CASSPTGATYEQYF
clone size: few
V gene: TRBV6-5
J gene: TRBJ2-7
CDR3 length: 14
D gene: TRBD1

CDR3 DNA: TGTGCCAGCAGCTTGGCGGCAGGGGAGGAAGCTTTCTTT
CDR3 protein: CASSLAAGEEAFF
clone size: -
V gene: TRBV5-4
J gene: TRBJ1-1
CDR3 length: 13
D gene: -

CDR3 DNA: TGTGCCAGCAGTAAAGACGAGTATGGCTACACCTTC
CDR3 protein: CASSKDEYGYTF
clone size: -
V gene: TRBV2
J gene: TRBJ1-2
CDR3 length: 12
D gene: -

CDR3 DNA: TGCGCCAGCAGCTTTGGCGGGACAGTCAATCAGCCCCAGCATTTT
CDR3 protein: CASSFGGTVNQPQHF
clone size: -
V gene: TRBV5-1
J gene: TRBJ1-5
CDR3 length: 15
D gene: TRBD1

CDR3 DNA: TGTGCCAGGGGGATGGGCGGGGGCACAGATACGCAGTATTTT
CDR3 protein: CARGMGGGTDTQYF
clone size: -
V gene: TRBV6-5
J gene: TRBJ2-3
CDR3 length: 14
D gene: -

CDR3 DNA: TGTGCCAGCTCACCACAGCTCGCCTCTGGAAACACCATATATTTT
CDR3 protein: CASSPQLASGNTIYF
clone size: -
V gene: TRBV18
J gene: TRBJ1-3
CDR3 length: 15
D gene: -

CDR3 DNA: TGTGCCAGCAGCTCGGGACAGGCGGATGGCTACACCTTC
CDR3 protein: CASSSGQADGYTF
clone size: -
V gene: TRBV5-4
J gene: TRBJ1-2
CDR3 length: 13
D gene: TRBD1

CDR3 DNA: TGTGCCAGCAGTTTAACAGCGAGGGGGGAGACCCAGTACTTC
CDR3 protein: CASSLTARGETQYF
clone size: once
V gene: TRBV6-5
J gene: TRBJ2-5
CDR3 length: 14
D gene: -

CDR3 DNA: TGTGCCAGCAGTTTCTCCGGGGGGGGGAACTACAATGAGCAGTTCTTC
CDR3 protein: CASSFSGGGNYNEQFF
clone size: -
V gene: TRBV28
J gene: TRBJ2-1
CDR3 length: 16
D gene: TRBD2

CDR3 DNA: TGTGCCAGCAGCTTAGATCTGGAGGGGTTGGGGACTGAAGCTTTCTTT
CDR3 protein: CASSLDLEGLGTEAFF
clone size: -
V gene: TRBV11-2
J gene: TRBJ1-1
CDR3 length: 16
D gene: -

CDR3 DNA: TGTGCCAGCTTTCGTGCCGGGGAGCTGTTTTTT
CDR3 protein: CASFRAGELFF
clone size: -
V gene: TRBV12-3/TRBV12-4
J gene: TRBJ2-2
CDR3 length: 11
D gene: -

CDR3 DNA: TGTGCCAGCAGCGTAGGACAGGGCGCTAACTATGGCTACACCTTC
CDR3 protein: CASSVGQGANYGYTF
clone size: once
V gene: TRBV2
J gene: TRBJ1-2
CDR3 length: 15
D gene: TRBD1

CDR3 DNA: TGCGCCAGCAGCCCTGGGGGACAGATCTACGAGCAGTACTTC
CDR3 protein: CASSPGGQIYEQYF
clone size: -
V gene: TRBV5-1
J gene: TRBJ2-7
CDR3 length: 14
D gene: TRBD1

CDR3 DNA: TGTGCCAGCAGCCCTAGACCACAGGGAATGCGTAACACCGGGGAGCTGTTTTTT
CDR3 protein: CASSPRPQGMRNTGELFF
clone size: -
V gene: TRBV7-2
J gene: TRBJ2-2
CDR3 length: 18
D gene: -

CDR3 DNA: TGTGCCAGCAGTCCGGGACAGGGGGCGTCTGGGGCCAACGTCCTGACTTTC
CDR3 protein: CASSPGQGASGANVLTF
clone size: -
V gene: TRBV28
J gene: TRBJ2-6
CDR3 length: 17
D gene: TRBD1

CDR3 DNA: TGCAGCGTTGGGTCGGACATCTACACCGGGGAGCTGTTTTTT
CDR3 protein: CSVGSDIYTGELFF
clone size: -
V gene: TRBV29-1
J gene: TRBJ2-2
CDR3 length: 14
D gene: -

CDR3 DNA: TGTGCCAGCAGCGCGACAGCGAGCTCCTACAATGAGCAGTTCTTC
CDR3 protein: CASSATASSYNEQFF
clone size: once
V gene: TRBV9
J gene: TRBJ2-1
CDR3 length: 15
D gene: -

CDR3 DNA: TGCGCCAGCAGCACTGCCATTGTTCGGACAGGGGGCGGTGGCTACACCTTC
CDR3 protein: CASSTAIVRTGGGGYTF
clone size: -
V gene: TRBV5-1
J gene: TRBJ1-2
CDR3 length: 17
D gene: TRBD1

CDR3 DNA: TGTGCCAGCAGCTTAGGACAGTACCAAGAGACCCAGTACTTC
CDR3 protein: CASSLGQYQETQYF
clone size: -
V gene: TRBV7-8
J gene: TRBJ2-5
CDR3 length: 14
D gene: -

CDR3 DNA: TGTGCCAGCAGCCGCGACAGGGATTTGGAGACCCAGTACTTC
CDR3 protein: CASSRDRDLETQYF
clone size: -
V gene: TRBV6-5
J gene: TRBJ2-5
CDR3 length: 14
D gene: TRBD1

CDR3 DNA: TGTGCCAGCAGTTCGGAGGGGGCCGGGGTTACTGAAGCTTTCTTT
CDR3 protein: CASSSEGAGVTEAFF
clone size: -
V gene: TRBV28
J gene: TRBJ1-1
CDR3 length: 15
D gene: TRBD1

CDR3 DNA: TGTGCCAGCAGTTACACGAGGGTTTCCCCTAAGCCCCAGCATTTT
CDR3 protein: CASSYTRVSPKPQHF
clone size: -
V gene: TRBV6-2/TRBV6-3
J gene: TRBJ1-5
CDR3 length: 15
D gene: -

CDR3 DNA: TGTGCCAGCAGTTACGACAGGGGGGACCCGAACTATGGCTACACCTTC
CDR3 protein: CASSYDRGDPNYGYTF
clone size: once
V gene: TRBV6-6
J gene: TRBJ1-2
CDR3 length: 16
D gene: TRBD1

CDR3 DNA: TGTGCCAGCAGCCTTCGGACAGTTTTGAAGAACACTGAAGCTTTCTTT
CDR3 protein: CASSLRTVLKNTEAFF
clone size: once
V gene: TRBV2
J gene: TRBJ1-1
CDR3 length: 16
D gene: -

CDR3 DNA: TGCAGCGTTGTAAAAGGGACTTACACCGGGGAGCTGTTTTTT
CDR3 protein: CSVVKGTYTGELFF
clone size: -
V gene: TRBV29-1
J gene: TRBJ2-2
CDR3 length: 14
D gene: -

CDR3 DNA: TGTGCCAGCAGTTTAATTCGGGACAGAGCAACCAATGAGCAGTTCTTC
CDR3 protein: CASSLIRDRATNEQFF
clone size: -
V gene: TRBV27
J gene: TRBJ2-1
CDR3 length: 16
D gene: TRBD1

CDR3 DNA: TGCGCCAGCAGCCAAGGGTTCGGCGGGATCCCAGATACGCAGTATTTT
CDR3 protein: CASSQGFGGIPDTQYF
clone size: -
V gene: TRBV4-3
J gene: TRBJ2-3
CDR3 length: 16
D gene: -

CDR3 DNA: TGTGCCAGCAGCTTGAGAAGCAGGGACACTGAAGCTTTCTTT
CDR3 protein: CASSLRSRDTEAFF
clone size: -
V gene: TRBV7-6
J gene: TRBJ1-1
CDR3 length: 14
D gene: -

CDR3 DNA: TGTGCCAGCAGCCCCACTACAGGGCGCTCTGGAAACACCATATATTTT
CDR3 protein: CASSPTTGRSGNTIYF
clone size: -
V gene: TRBV11-2
J gene: TRBJ1-3
CDR3 length: 16
D gene: -

CDR3 DNA: TGTGCCAGTAGTCGCCAGACTAGCGGGAGCAAGAATGAGCAGTTCTTC
CDR3 protein: CASSRQTSGSKNEQFF
clone size: -
V gene: TRBV19
J gene: TRBJ2-1
CDR3 length: 16
D gene: TRBD2

CDR3 DNA: TGTGCCATCAGTGAGTCGCAGGGTATAGGTGAAAAACTGTTTTTT
CDR3 protein: CAISESQGIGEKLFF
clone size: few
V gene: TRBV10-3
J gene: TRBJ1-4
CDR3 length: 15
D gene: -

CDR3 DNA: TGTGCCAGCAGCCCCCCCCAGCGGGGGGGCACCGGGGAGCTGTTTTTT
CDR3 protein: CASSPPQRGGTGELFF
clone size: -
V gene: TRBV7-3
J gene: TRBJ2-2
CDR3 length: 16
D gene: TRBD2

CDR3 DNA: TGTGCCAGCAGCCGAGACAGTTCTAATTCACCCCTCCACTTT
CDR3 protein: CASSRDSSNSPLHF
clone size: -
V gene: TRBV7-8
J gene: TRBJ1-6
CDR3 length: 14
D gene: -

CDR3 DNA: TGTGCCAGCAGCCAAGAGGGACTTACAGATACGCAGTATTTT
CDR3 protein: CASSQEGLTDTQYF
clone size: -
V gene: TRBV3-1/TRBV3-2
J gene: TRBJ2-3
CDR3 length: 14
D gene: -

CDR3 DNA: TGTGCCAGCACTATACCAGGGGGAGAGACCCAGTACTTC
CDR3 protein: CASTIPGGETQYF
clone size: -
V gene: TRBV18
J gene: TRBJ2-5
CDR3 length: 13
D gene: TRBD1

CDR3 DNA: TGTGCCAGCAGCGACCGGGAAAACACTGAAGCTTTCTTT
CDR3 protein: CASSDRENTEAFF
clone size: -
V gene: TRBV7-9
J gene: TRBJ1-1
CDR3 length: 13
D gene: -

CDR3 DNA: TGCGCCAGCAGCCAGAGAGGAGCGGGGGAGGCCTACAATGAGCAGTTCTTC
CDR3 protein: CASSQRGAGEAYNEQFF
clone size: -
V gene: TRBV4-1
J gene: TRBJ2-1
CDR3 length: 17
D gene: TRBD2

CDR3 DNA: TGCGCCAGCAGCTTGGGCCTAGGAGGGACAGGCGGAGGCTACACCTTC
CDR3 protein: CASSLGLGGTGGGYTF
clone size: -
V gene: TRBV5-1
J gene: TRBJ1-2
CDR3 length: 16
D gene: TRBD1

CDR3 DNA: TGTGCCAGCAGCTTGAGGGCCGAAAGAGGCCACGAGCAGTACTTC
CDR3 protein: CASSLRAERGHEQYF
clone size: -
V gene: TRBV7-6
J gene: TRBJ2-7
CDR3 length: 15
D gene: -